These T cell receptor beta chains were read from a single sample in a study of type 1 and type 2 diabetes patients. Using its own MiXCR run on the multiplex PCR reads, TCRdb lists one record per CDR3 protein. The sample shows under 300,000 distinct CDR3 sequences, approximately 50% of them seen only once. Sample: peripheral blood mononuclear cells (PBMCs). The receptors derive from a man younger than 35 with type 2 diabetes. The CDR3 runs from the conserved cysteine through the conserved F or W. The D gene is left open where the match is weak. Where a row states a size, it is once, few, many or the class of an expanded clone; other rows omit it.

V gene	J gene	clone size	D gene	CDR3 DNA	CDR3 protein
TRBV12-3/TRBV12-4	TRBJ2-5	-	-	TGTGCCAGCAGCGTAGCTGATAGTACAGGGCAGGGCGAGACCCAGTACTTC	CASSVADSTGQGETQYF
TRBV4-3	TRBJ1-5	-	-	TGCGCCAGCAGCCAAGATGCGAGGTCGGGCTATAGCAATCAGCCCCAGCATTTT	CASSQDARSGYSNQPQHF
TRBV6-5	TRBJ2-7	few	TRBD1	TGTGCCAGCAGGGAGGGACAGGGGGCTTACGAGCAGTACTTC	CASREGQGAYEQYF
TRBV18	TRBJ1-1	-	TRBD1	TGTGCCAGCTCACCAGGAACAGGGGTGCAGTATAACACTGAAGCTTTCTTT	CASSPGTGVQYNTEAFF
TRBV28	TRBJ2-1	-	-	TGTGCCAGCAGGGAGACTACCTCCTACAATGAGCAGTTCTTC	CASRETTSYNEQFF
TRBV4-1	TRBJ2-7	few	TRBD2	TGCGCCAGCAGCCAATTAGCGGGTTTGACCTACGAGCAGTACTTC	CASSQLAGLTYEQYF
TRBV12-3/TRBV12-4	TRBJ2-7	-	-	TGTGCCAGCAGTTTCCTGTCCCAGGGGAGATACGAGCAGTACTTC	CASSFLSQGRYEQYF
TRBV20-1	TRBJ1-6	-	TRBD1	TGCAGTGCTACGGACAGGGGATCGTCGCCCCTCCACTTT	CSATDRGSSPLHF
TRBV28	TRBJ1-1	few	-	TGTGCCAGCAAGGGCCAGCTGATCGAAGCTTTCTTT	CASKGQLIEAFF
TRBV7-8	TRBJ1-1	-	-	TGTGCCAGCAGCCCAAGTGCAGGGATGGGAAACACTGAAGCTTTCTTT	CASSPSAGMGNTEAFF
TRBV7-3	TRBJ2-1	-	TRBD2	TGTGCCAGCAGCTTATCCGTGGCTAGCGGGGGGTATGAGCAGTTCTTC	CASSLSVASGGYEQFF
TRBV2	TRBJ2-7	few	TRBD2	TGTGCCAGCAGTGAGCGGGGGTTCTCCTACGAGCAGTACTTC	CASSERGFSYEQYF
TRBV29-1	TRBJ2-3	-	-	TGCAGCGTTGAAATCCCGGTCCCCCCAGATACGCAGTATTTT	CSVEIPVPPDTQYF
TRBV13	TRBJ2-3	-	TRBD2	TGTGCCAGCAGTAAAATGGGACCGGGACTAGCGGGACCGGCGCAGTATTTT	CASSKMGPGLAGPAQYF
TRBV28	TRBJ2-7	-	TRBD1	TGTGCCAGCAGTCCCCCGACAGGGCTCTCCTACGAGCAGTACTTC	CASSPPTGLSYEQYF
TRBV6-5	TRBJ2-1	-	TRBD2	TGTGCCAGCAGTTATGGGGTAGCGGGAGCGAATGAGCAGTTCTTC	CASSYGVAGANEQFF
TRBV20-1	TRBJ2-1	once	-	TGCAGTGCCCAGAGTTTGGCAGGCAAACACAATGAGCAGTTCTTC	CSAQSLAGKHNEQFF
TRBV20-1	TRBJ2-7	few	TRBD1	TGCAGTGCTGGACCGGGACAGAGGAGCTACGAGCAGTACTTC	CSAGPGQRSYEQYF
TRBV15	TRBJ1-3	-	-	TGTGCCACCAGCAGAGGTACGGGGGAAGGAAACACCATATATTTT	CATSRGTGEGNTIYF
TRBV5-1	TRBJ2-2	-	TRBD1	TGCGCCAGCAGCTTGCCGGGACAGGGGGGGTTCTCGGGCACCGGGGAGCTGTTTTTT	CASSLPGQGGFSGTGELFF
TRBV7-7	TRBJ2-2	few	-	TGTGCCAGCGGACCGGTCGGGGTGGACACCGGGGAGCTGTTTTTT	CASGPVGVDTGELFF
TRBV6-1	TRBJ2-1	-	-	TGTGCCAGCAGTGAAGTCGAAGGCACCTACAATGAGCAGTTCTTC	CASSEVEGTYNEQFF
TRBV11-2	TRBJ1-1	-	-	TGTGCCAGCAGCTTAGAGGGGGAGCTGAACACTGAAGCTTTCTTT	CASSLEGELNTEAFF
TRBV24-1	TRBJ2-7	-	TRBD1	TGTGCCACCAGCGTTGAAGGGACAGGGAACCACGAGCAGTACTTC	CATSVEGTGNHEQYF